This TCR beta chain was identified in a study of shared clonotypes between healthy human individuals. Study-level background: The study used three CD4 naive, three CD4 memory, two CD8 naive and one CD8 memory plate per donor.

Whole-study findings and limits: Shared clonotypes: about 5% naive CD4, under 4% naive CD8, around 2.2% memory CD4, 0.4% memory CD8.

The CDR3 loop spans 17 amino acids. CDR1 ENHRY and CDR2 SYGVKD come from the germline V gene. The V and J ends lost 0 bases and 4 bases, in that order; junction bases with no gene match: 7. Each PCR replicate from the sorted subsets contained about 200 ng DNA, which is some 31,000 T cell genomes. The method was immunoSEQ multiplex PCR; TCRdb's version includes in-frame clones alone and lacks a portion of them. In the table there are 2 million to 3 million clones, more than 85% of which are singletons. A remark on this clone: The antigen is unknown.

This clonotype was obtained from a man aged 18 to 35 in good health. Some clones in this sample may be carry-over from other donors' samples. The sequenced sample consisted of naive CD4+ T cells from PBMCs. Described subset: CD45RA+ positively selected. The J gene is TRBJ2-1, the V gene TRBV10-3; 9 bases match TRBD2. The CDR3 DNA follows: TGTGCCATCAGTGAGTCGAGGGCGACTAGCGGTTACAATGAGCAGTTCTTC. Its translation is CAISESRATSGYNEQFF.